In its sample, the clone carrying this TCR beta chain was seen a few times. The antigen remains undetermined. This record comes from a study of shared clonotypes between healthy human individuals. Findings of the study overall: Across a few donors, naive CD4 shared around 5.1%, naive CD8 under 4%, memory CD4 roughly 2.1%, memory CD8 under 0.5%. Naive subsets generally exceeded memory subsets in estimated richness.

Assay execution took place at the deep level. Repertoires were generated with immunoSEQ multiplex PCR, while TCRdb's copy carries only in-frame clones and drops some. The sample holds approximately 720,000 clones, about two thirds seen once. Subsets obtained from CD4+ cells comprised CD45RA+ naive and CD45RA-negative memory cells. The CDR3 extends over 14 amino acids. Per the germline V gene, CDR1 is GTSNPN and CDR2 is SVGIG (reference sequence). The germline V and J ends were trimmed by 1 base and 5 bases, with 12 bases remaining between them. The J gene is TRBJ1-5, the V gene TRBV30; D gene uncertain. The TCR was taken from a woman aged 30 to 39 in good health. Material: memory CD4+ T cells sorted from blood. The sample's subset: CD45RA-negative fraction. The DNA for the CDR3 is TGTGCCTGGAGTGGTCGAGCGGGTTATCAGCCCCAGCATTTT. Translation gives CAWSGRAGYQPQHF.